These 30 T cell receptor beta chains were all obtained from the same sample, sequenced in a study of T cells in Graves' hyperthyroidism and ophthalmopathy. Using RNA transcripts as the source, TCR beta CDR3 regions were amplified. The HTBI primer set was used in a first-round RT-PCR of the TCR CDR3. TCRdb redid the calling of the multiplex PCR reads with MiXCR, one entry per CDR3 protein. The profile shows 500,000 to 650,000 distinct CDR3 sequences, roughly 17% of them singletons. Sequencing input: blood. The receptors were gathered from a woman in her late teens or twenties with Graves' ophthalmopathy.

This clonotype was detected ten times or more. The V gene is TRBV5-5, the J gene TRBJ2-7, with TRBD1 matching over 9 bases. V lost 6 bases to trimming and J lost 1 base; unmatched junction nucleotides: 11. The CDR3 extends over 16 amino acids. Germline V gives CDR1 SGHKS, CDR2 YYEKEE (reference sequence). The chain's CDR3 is CASTQYGTGLSYEQYF. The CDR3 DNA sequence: TGTGCCAGCACCCAATACGGGACAGGGTTATCCTACGAGCAGTACTTC.

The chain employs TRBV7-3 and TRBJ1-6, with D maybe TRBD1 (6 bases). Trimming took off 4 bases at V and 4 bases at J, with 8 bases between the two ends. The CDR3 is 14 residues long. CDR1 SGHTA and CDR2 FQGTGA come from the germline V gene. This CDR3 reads CASSSGTYNSPLHF. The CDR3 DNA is TGTGCCAGCAGCTCGGGGACATATAATTCACCCCTCCACTTT.

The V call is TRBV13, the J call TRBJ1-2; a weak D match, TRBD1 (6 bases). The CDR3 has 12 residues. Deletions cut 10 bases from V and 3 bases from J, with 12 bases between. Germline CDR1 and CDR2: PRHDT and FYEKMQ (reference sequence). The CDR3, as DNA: TGTGCCACTCTACAGGGAGACTATGGCTACACCTTC. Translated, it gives CATLQGDYGYTF.

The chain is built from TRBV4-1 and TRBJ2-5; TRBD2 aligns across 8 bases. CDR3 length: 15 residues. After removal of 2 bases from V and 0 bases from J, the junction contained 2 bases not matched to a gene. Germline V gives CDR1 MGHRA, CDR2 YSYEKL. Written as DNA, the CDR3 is TGCGCCAGCAGCCAAACTAGCGGCTACCAAGAGACCCAGTACTTC. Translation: CASSQTSGYQETQYF.

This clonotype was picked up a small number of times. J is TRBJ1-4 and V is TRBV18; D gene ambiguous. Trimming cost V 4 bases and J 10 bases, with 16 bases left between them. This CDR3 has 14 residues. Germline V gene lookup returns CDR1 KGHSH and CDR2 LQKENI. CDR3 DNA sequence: TGTGCCAGCTCACATTCCGGGGAAAGTAGAAAACTGTTTTTT. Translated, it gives CASSHSGESRKLFF.

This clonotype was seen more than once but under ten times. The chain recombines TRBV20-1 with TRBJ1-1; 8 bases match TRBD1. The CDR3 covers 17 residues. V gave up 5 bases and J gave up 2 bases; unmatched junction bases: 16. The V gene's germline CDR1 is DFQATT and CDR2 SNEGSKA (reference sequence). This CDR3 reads CSAPRRTGLDVNTEAFF. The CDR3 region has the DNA TGCAGTGCTCCAAGGAGGACAGGGTTGGACGTTAACACTGAAGCTTTCTTT.

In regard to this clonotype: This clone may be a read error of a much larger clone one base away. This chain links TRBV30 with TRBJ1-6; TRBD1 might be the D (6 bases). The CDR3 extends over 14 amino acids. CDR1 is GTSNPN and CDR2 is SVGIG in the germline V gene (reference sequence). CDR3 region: CAWSVQGDNPPLHF. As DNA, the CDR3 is TGTGCCTGGAGTGTACAGGGTGATAATCCACCCCTCCACTTT.

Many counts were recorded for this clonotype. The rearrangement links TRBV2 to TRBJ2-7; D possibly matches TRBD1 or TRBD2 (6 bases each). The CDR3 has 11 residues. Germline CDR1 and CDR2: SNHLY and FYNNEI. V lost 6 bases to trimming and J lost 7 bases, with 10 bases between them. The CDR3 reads CASSTGREQYF. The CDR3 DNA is TGTGCCAGCAGCACAGGGAGGGAGCAGTACTTC.

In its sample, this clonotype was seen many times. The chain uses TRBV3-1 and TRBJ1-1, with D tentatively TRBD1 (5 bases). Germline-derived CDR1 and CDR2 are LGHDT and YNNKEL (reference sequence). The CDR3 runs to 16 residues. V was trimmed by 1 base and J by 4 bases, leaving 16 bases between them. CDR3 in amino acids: CASSQGLGDPVTEAFF. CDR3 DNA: TGTGCCAGCAGCCAAGGGTTGGGGGATCCCGTCACTGAAGCTTTCTTT. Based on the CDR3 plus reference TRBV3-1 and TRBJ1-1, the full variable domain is DTAVSQTPKYLVTQMGNDKSIKCEQNLGHDTMYWYKQDSKKFLKIMFSYNNKELIINETVPNRFSPKSPDKAHLNLHINSLELGDSAVYFCASSQGLGDPVTEAFFGQGTRLTVV.

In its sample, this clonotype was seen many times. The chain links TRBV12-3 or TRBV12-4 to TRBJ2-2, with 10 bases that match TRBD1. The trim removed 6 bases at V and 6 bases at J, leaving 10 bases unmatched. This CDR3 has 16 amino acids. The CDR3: CASSPTGQGGAGELFF. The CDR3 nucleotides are TGTGCCAGCAGCCCGACCGGACAGGGGGGCGCCGGGGAGCTGTTTTTT.

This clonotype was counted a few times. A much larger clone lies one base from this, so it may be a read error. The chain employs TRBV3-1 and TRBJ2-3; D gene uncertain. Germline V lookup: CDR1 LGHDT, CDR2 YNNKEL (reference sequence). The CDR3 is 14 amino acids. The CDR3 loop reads CVSMSALGRDTQYF. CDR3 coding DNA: TGTGTCAGCATGAGCGCCCTTGGACGAGATACGCAGTATTTT.

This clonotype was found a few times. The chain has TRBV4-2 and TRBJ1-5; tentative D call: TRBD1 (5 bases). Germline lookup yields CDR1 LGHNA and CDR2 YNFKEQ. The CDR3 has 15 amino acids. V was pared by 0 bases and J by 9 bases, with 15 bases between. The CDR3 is CASSQELAGPVPQHF. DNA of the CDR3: TGTGCCAGCAGCCAAGAATTGGCAGGGCCAGTGCCCCAGCATTTT.

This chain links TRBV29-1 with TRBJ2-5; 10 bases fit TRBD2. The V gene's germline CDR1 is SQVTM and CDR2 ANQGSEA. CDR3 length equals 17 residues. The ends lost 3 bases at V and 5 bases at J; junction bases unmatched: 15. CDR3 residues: CSVDSGASGGVVETQYF. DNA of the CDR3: TGCAGCGTTGACTCAGGAGCTAGCGGGGGCGTAGTGGAGACCCAGTACTTC.

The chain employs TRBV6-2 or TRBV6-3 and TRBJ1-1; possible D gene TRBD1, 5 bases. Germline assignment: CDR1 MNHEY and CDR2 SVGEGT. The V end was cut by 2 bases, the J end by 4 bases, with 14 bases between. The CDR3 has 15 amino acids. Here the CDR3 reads CASSYAREVITEAFF. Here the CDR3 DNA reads TGTGCCAGCAGTTACGCCAGGGAGGTGATCACTGAAGCTTTCTTT.

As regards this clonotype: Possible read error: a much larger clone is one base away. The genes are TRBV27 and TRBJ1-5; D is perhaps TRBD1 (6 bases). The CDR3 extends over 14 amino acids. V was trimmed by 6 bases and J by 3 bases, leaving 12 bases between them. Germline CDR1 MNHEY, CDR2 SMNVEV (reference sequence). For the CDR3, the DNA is TGTGCCAGCAGGCCAGGGGTGCCCAATCAGCCCCAGCATTTT. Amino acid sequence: CASRPGVPNQPQHF.

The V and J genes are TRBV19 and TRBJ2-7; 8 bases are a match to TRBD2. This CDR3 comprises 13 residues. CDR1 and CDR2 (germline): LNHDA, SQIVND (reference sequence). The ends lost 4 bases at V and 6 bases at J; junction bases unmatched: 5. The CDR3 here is CASSTGTSTEQYF. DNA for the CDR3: TGTGCCAGTAGTACGGGGACTAGTACCGAGCAGTACTTC.

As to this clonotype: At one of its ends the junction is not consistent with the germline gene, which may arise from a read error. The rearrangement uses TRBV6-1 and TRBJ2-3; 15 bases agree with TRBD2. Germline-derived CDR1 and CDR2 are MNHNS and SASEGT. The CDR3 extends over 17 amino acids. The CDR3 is CASSPGLAGGGTGTQYF. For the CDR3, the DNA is TGTGCCAGCAGTCCGGGACTAGCGGGGGGCGGGACAGGTACGCAGTATTTT.

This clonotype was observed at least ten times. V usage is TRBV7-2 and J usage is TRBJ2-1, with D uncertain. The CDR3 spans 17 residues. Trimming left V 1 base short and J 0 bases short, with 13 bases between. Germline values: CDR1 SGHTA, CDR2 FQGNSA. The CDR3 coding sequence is TGTGCCAGCAGCTTAGGTAACCTGCTGAGCTCCTACAATGAGCAGTTCTTC. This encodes CASSLGNLLSSYNEQFF.

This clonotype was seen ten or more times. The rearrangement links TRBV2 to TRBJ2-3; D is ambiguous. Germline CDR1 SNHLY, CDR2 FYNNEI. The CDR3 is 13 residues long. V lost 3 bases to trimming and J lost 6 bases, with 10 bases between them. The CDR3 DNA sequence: TGTGCCAGCAGTGATCTCCAGCGCGATACGCAGTATTTT. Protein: CASSDLQRDTQYF.

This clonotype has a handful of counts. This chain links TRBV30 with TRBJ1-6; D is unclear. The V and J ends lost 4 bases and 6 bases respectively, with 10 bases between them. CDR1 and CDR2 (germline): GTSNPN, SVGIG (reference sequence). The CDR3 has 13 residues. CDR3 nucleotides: TGTGCCTGGACTAAGGGAAGTAATTCACCCCTCCACTTT. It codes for CAWTKGSNSPLHF.

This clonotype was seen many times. CDR3 region: CASSSTGEGTDTQYF. As DNA, the CDR3 is TGTGCCAGCAGTTCGACAGGGGAGGGGACAGATACGCAGTATTTT. This sequence joins TRBV28 and TRBJ2-3, with D possibly being TRBD1 (8 bases). Per the germline V gene, CDR1 is MDHEN and CDR2 is SYDVKM. This CDR3 region has 15 residues. Between the trimmed V and J ends, which lost 4 bases and 3 bases, there was a span of 14 bases.

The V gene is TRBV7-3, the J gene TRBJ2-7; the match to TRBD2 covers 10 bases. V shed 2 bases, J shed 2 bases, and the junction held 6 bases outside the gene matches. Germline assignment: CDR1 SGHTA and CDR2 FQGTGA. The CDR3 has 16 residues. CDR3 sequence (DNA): TGTGCCAGCAGCTTACACCCAGCGGGAGGGCCCTACGAGCAGTACTTC. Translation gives CASSLHPAGGPYEQYF.

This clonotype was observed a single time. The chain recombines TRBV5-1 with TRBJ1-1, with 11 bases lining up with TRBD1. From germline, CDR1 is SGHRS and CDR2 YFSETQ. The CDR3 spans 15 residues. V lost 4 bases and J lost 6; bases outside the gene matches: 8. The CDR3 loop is CASSRDRGGMAEAFF. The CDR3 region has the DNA TGCGCCAGCAGCAGGGACAGGGGGGGGATGGCTGAAGCTTTCTTT.

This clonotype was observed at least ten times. CDR3 protein: CAWTEMGIEAFF. The CDR3 DNA follows: TGTGCCTGGACCGAGATGGGGATTGAAGCTTTCTTT. The chain couples TRBV30 to TRBJ1-1; D unclear. The CDR3 is 12 residues long. With 4 bases removed from V and 7 bases from J, the gap between germline ends came to 13 bases. Germline-derived CDR1 and CDR2 are GTSNPN and SVGIG (reference sequence).

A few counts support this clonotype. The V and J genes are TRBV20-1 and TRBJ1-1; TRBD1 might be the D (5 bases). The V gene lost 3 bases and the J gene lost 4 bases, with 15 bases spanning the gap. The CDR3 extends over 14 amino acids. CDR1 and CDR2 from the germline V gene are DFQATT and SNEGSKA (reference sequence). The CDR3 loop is CSARITGVVTEAFF. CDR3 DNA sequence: TGCAGTGCTAGGATCACGGGGGTTGTCACTGAAGCTTTCTTT.

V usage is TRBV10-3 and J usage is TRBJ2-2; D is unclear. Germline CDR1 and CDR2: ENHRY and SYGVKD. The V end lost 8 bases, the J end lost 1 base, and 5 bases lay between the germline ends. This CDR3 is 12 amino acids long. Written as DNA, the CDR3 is TGTGCCATCTCCGGGAACACCGGGGAGCTGTTTTTT. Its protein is CAISGNTGELFF.

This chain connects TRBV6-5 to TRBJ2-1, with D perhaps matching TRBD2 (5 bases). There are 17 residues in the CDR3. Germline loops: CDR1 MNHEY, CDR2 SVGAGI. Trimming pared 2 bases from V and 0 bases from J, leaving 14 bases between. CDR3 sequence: CASSYNLGGSSYNEQFF. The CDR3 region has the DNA TGTGCCAGCAGTTACAATTTGGGTGGGAGCTCCTACAATGAGCAGTTCTTC.

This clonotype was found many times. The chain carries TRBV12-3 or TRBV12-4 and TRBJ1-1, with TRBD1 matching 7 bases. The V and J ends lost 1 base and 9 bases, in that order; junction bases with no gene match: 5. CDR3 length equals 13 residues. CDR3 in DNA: TGTGCCAGCAGTTTAGAAGGGACAGCGCAAGCTTTCTTT. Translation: CASSLEGTAQAFF.

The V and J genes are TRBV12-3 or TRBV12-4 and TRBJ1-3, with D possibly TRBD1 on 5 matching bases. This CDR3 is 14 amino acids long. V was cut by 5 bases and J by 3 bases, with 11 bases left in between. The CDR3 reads CASSLDSIGNTIYF. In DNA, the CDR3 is TGTGCCAGCAGTCTCGACAGTATTGGAAACACCATATATTTT.

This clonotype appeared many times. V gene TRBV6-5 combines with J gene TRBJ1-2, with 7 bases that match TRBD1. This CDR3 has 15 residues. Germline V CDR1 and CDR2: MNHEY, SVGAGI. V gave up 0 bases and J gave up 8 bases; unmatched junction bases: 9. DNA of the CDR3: TGTGCCAGCAGTTACTCGATTGAGGACAGGTCAGGCTACACCTTC. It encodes CASSYSIEDRSGYTF.